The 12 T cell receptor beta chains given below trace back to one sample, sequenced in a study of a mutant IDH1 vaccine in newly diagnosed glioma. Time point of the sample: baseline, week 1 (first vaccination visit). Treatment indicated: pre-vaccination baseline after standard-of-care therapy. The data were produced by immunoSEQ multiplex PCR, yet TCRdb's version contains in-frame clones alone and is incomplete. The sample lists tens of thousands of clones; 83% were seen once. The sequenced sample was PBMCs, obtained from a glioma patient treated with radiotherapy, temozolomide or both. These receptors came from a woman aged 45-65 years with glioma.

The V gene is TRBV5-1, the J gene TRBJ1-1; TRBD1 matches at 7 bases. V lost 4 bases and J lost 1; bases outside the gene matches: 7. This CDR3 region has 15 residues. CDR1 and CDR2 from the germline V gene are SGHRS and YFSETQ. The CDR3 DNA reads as TGCGCCAGCAGCGAAGGGGACAGCCAGAACACTGAAGCTTTCTTT. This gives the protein CASSEGDSQNTEAFF.

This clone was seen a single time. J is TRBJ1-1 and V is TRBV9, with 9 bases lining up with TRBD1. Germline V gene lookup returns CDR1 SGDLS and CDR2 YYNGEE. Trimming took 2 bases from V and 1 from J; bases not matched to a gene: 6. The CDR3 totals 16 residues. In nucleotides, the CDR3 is TGTGCCAGCAGCGTCGGGACAGGGCGGGGGAACACTGAAGCTTTCTTT. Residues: CASSVGTGRGNTEAFF.

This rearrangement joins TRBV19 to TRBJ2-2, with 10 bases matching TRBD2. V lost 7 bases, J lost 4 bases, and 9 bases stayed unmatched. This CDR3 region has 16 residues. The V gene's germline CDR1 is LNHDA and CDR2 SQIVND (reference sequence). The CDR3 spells CASTPERGGGTGELFF. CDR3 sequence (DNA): TGTGCCAGTACCCCGGAGCGGGGGGGCGGCACCGGGGAGCTGTTTTTT.

DNA of the CDR3: TGTGCCAGTGAGGGGCCCAGGAGCAATCAGCCCCAGCATTTT. This gives the protein CASEGPRSNQPQHF. The chain combines TRBV6-1 with TRBJ1-5, with D possibly being TRBD1 (5 bases). Trimming left V 9 bases short and J 1 base short, with 13 bases between. The V gene's germline CDR1 is MNHNS and CDR2 SASEGT. This CDR3 is 14 amino acids long.

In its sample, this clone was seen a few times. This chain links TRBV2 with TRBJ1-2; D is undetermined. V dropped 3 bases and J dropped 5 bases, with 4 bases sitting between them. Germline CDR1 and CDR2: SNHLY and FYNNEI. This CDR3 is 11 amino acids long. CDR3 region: CASSEPYGYTF. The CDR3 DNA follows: TGTGCCAGCAGTGAGCCATATGGCTACACCTTC.

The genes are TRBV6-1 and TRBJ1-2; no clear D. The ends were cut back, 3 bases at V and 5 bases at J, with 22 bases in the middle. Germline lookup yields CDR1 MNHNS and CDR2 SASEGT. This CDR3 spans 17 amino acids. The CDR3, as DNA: TGTGCCAGCAGTGATGATATGGGCCGCGGCGGGCGGTATGGCTACACCTTC. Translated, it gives CASSDDMGRGGRYGYTF.

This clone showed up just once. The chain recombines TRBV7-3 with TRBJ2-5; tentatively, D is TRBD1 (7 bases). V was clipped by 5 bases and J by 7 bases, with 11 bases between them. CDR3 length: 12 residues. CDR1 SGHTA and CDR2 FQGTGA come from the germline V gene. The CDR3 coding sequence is TGTGCCAGCAGCCAGGGGGGTGGGACCCAGTACTTC. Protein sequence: CASSQGGGTQYF. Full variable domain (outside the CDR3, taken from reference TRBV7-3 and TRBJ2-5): GAGVSQTPSNKVTEKGKYVELRCDPISGHTALYWYRQSLGQGPEFLIYFQGTGAADDSGLPNDRFFAVRPEGSVSTLKIQRTERGDSAVYLCASSQGGGTQYFGPGTRLLVL.

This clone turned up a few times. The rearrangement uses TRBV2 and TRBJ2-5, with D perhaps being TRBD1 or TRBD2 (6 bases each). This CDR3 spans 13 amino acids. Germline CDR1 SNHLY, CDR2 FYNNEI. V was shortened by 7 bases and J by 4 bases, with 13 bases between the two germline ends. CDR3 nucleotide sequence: TGTGCCAGCACCAGAACGGGGGCAGAGACCCAGTACTTC. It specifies CASTRTGAETQYF.

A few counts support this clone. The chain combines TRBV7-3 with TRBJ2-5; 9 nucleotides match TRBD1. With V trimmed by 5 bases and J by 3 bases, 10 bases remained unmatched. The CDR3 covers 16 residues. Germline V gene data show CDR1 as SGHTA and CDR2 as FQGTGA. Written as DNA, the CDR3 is TGTGCCAGCAGCCGGGTGGCCGGGACAGGGAAAGAGACCCAGTACTTC. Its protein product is CASSRVAGTGKETQYF.

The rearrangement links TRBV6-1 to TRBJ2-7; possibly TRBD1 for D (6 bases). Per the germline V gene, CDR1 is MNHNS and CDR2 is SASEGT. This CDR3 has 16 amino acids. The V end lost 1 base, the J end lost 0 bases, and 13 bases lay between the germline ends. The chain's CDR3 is CASSEGFGGLSYEQYF. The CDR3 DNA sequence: TGTGCCAGCAGTGAAGGGTTTGGGGGCCTCTCCTACGAGCAGTACTTC.

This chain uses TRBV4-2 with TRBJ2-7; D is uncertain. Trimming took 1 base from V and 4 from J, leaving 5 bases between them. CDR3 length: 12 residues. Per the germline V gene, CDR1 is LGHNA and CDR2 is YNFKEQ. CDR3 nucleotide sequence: TGTGCCAGCAGCCAAGTCGAGTACGAGCAGTACTTC. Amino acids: CASSQVEYEQYF.

CDR3 nucleotides: TGTGCCAGCTCACCAGTGGGGGCGCAGGATTCACCCCTCCACTTT. Its protein is CASSPVGAQDSPLHF. The V and J genes are TRBV18 and TRBJ1-6; maybe TRBD1 (6 bases). The CDR3 runs 15 residues. Germline CDR1 reads KGHSH; CDR2 reads LQKENI. V was shortened by 2 bases and J by 8 bases, with 13 bases between the two germline ends.